One and the same sample provided the 10 T cell receptor beta chains below, sequenced in a study of blood T cell repertoires in COVID-19. The table came from immunoSEQ multiplex PCR; TCRdb's copy has only in-frame clones and leaves some out. The repertoire consists of about 160,000 clones, with roughly 93% occurring once and the leading ten covering around 2%. Sequenced material: peripheral blood. All receptors derive from an older woman with COVID-19, enrolled during active disease.

The V gene is TRBV20-1, the J gene TRBJ2-7; no clear D. Germline V CDR1 and CDR2: DFQATT, SNEGSKA (reference sequence). This CDR3 is built from 11 residues. Trimming removed 3 bases at V and 7 bases at J, with 10 bases between. The CDR3 nucleotides are TGCAGTGCTAGTTTCACCGGGGAGCAGTACTTC. This codes for CSASFTGEQYF.

The chain has TRBV7-2 and TRBJ1-1, with D tentatively TRBD1 (6 bases). Looked up from germline, CDR1 is SGHTA and CDR2 is FQGNSA. The CDR3 runs to 13 residues. Trimming cost V 5 bases and J 4 bases, with 11 bases left between them. In DNA, the CDR3 is TGTGCCAGCAGCGCACAGGGATTCACTGAAGCTTTCTTT. It is translated as CASSAQGFTEAFF.

As concerns this clone: The same CDR3 arises from other DNA sequences in this sample as well. This chain connects TRBV15 to TRBJ1-3, with D uncertain. CDR1 LNHNV and CDR2 YYDKDF come from the germline V gene (reference sequence). The CDR3 is 15 residues long. Trimming stripped 0 bases from V and 4 bases from J, with 10 bases between. CDR3 residues: CATSRDSGSGNTIYF. The CDR3 DNA reads as TGTGCCACCAGCAGAGATTCAGGCTCAGGAAACACCATATATTTT. Combining the CDR3 with reference TRBV15 and TRBJ1-3 gives the whole variable domain DAMVIQNPRYQVTQFGKPVTLSCSQTLNHNVMYWYQQKSSQAPKLLFHYYDKDFNNEADTPDNFQSRRPNTSFCFLDIRSPGLGDTAMYLCATSRDSGSGNTIYFGEGSWLTVV.

The chain employs TRBV7-6 and TRBJ2-7; D may be TRBD1 (5 bases). V lost 1 base and J lost 3, with 7 bases in between. Germline V gene sequence: CDR1 SGHVS, CDR2 FNYEAQ. This CDR3 is built from 13 residues. The CDR3, as DNA: TGTGCCAGCAGCTTAGGACAGATCTACGAGCAGTACTTC. Its protein is CASSLGQIYEQYF. The whole variable domain, filled in from reference TRBV7-6 and TRBJ2-7, reads GAGVSQSPRYKVTKRGQDVALRCDPISGHVSLYWYRQALGQGPEFLTYFNYEAQQDKSGLPNDRFSAERPEGSISTLTIQRTEQRDSAMYRCASSLGQIYEQYFGPGTRLTVT.

The rearrangement uses TRBV5-1 and TRBJ1-2, with 7 bases aligning to TRBD1. V lost 4 bases, J lost 3 bases, and 9 bases stayed unmatched. The CDR3 contains 15 residues. The germline V gene has CDR1 SGHRS and CDR2 YFSETQ. Here the CDR3 DNA reads TGCGCCAGCAGCACCGGACAGGATTTACACTATGGCTACACCTTC. This sequence encodes CASSTGQDLHYGYTF.

V gene TRBV18 combines with J gene TRBJ2-7; possibly TRBD2 for D (6 bases). Between the trimmed V and J ends, which lost 0 bases and 2 bases, there was a span of 11 bases. CDR1 and CDR2 (germline): KGHSH, LQKENI. The CDR3 is 15 amino acids. CDR3 residues: CASSPPSRRAYEQYF. The CDR3 region has the DNA TGTGCCAGCTCACCACCGAGTCGGAGGGCCTACGAGCAGTACTTC.

This rearrangement joins TRBV27 to TRBJ1-4; the D is unclear. The CDR3 sequence is 13 residues long. V lost 3 bases to trimming and J lost 6 bases, with 8 bases between them. The germline V gene has CDR1 MNHEY and CDR2 SMNVEV (reference sequence). CDR3 DNA: TGTGCCAGCAGTTTTGTACAGTATGAAAAACTGTTTTTT. It specifies CASSFVQYEKLFF.

J is TRBJ2-2 and V is TRBV7-3; tentatively, D is TRBD2 (5 bases). Trimming cost V 2 bases and J 4 bases, with 11 bases left between them. Germline assignment: CDR1 SGHTA and CDR2 FQGTGA. The CDR3 is 15 residues long. CDR3 residues: CASSLFGRGTGELFF. The CDR3 DNA reads TGTGCCAGCAGCTTATTCGGCCGGGGCACCGGGGAGCTGTTTTTT.

The genes are TRBV5-4 and TRBJ2-5; no reliable D call. The germline V and J ends were trimmed by 0 bases and 3 bases, with 6 bases remaining between them. The length of the CDR3 is 13 residues. The germline gives CDR1 SGHNT, CDR2 YYREEE (reference sequence). For the CDR3, the DNA is TGTGCCAGCAGCTTGGTGGCAGAAGAGACCCAGTACTTC. Protein sequence: CASSLVAEETQYF.

V and J are TRBV11-1 and TRBJ1-1; D possibly corresponds to TRBD1 (6 bases). Trimming left V 7 bases short and J 8 bases short, with 17 bases between. CDR1 and CDR2 from the germline V gene are SGHAT and FQDESV (reference sequence). The CDR3 sequence is 13 residues long. The CDR3: CASKIQGQGEAFF. The CDR3, as DNA: TGTGCCAGCAAGATCCAGGGGCAGGGGGAAGCTTTCTTT. The variable domain in full, with the rest retrieved from reference TRBV11-1 and TRBJ1-1, is EAEVAQSPRYKITEKSQAVAFWCDPISGHATLYWYRQILGQGPELLVQFQDESVVDDSQLPKDRFSAERLKGVDSTLKIQPAELGDSAMYLCASKIQGQGEAFFGQGTRLTVV.